The next 10 T cell receptor beta chains were all read from a single sample in a study of blood T cell repertoires in COVID-19. Sequencing was performed with immunoSEQ multiplex PCR; in TCRdb, only in-frame clones are kept and a portion is missing. The sample carries fewer than 350,000 clones, roughly 85% recorded once. Material: peripheral blood. The receptor set was obtained from a human donor in a cohort sampled during active COVID-19.

This chain uses TRBV19 with TRBJ1-4; a weak D match, TRBD1 (6 bases). This CDR3 contains 14 residues. The germline V and J ends were trimmed by 1 base and 8 bases, with 11 bases remaining between them. CDR1 and CDR2 (germline): LNHDA, SQIVND (reference sequence). CDR3 loop: CASSIGGLGEKLFF. The CDR3 DNA reads TGTGCCAGTAGTATAGGGGGGCTCGGAGAAAAACTGTTTTTT.

This clone was seen a single time. The gene calls are TRBV5-1 and TRBJ1-1; no clear D. Trimming took 0 bases from V and 9 from J, leaving 6 bases between them. This CDR3 region has 11 residues. From germline, CDR1 is SGHRS and CDR2 YFSETQ. The CDR3 bases are TGCGCCAGCAGCTTGGGGCAGAAAGCTTTCTTT. Amino acid sequence: CASSLGQKAFF. The variable domain in full, completed from reference TRBV5-1 and TRBJ1-1, reads KAGVTQTPRYLIKTRGQQVTLSCSPISGHRSVSWYQQTPGQGLQFLFEYFSETQRNKGNFPGRFSGRQFSNSRSEMNVSTLELGDSALYLCASSLGQKAFFGQGTRLTVV.

The gene calls are TRBV7-9 and TRBJ2-3, with TRBD1 as a possible D gene (5 bases). V gave up 0 bases and J gave up 1 base, with 11 bases separating them. The CDR3 loop spans 16 amino acids. CDR1 is SEHNR, CDR2 FQNEAQ, per germline (reference sequence). The CDR3 nucleotides are TGTGCCAGCAGCTTAGCGTGGGGCAGGGGCACAGATACGCAGTATTTT. Amino acid sequence: CASSLAWGRGTDTQYF. The complete variable domain, with remaining parts taken from reference TRBV7-9 and TRBJ2-3, reads DTGVSQNPRHKITKRGQNVTFRCDPISEHNRLYWYRQTLGQGPEFLTYFQNEAQLEKSRLLSDRFSAERPKGSFSTLEIQRTEQGDSAMYLCASSLAWGRGTDTQYFGPGTRLTVL.

This clone was observed once. This chain uses TRBV18 with TRBJ1-2; TRBD1 matches 7 bases. The junction had 3 bases not matched to a gene; V was cut back by 2 bases and J by 0 bases. Per germline, CDR1 KGHSH and CDR2 LQKENI. The CDR3 sequence is 15 residues long. The CDR3 protein is CASSPETGSNYGYTF. CDR3 in DNA: TGTGCCAGCTCACCAGAGACAGGGTCTAACTATGGCTACACCTTC.

The CDR3 spells CASSHRGGSTEAFF. The CDR3 DNA is TGTGCCAGCAGTCACAGGGGCGGTAGCACTGAAGCTTTCTTT. This chain uses TRBV6-5 with TRBJ1-1; 7 bases map to TRBD1. Germline trimming cut 5 bases from V and 4 bases from J; bases unmatched to any gene: 7. Germline values: CDR1 MNHEY, CDR2 SVGAGI. This CDR3 is built from 14 residues.

The chain employs TRBV30 and TRBJ1-5; D possibly corresponds to TRBD1 (6 bases). The CDR3 runs 17 residues. The ends were cut back, 0 bases at V and 0 bases at J, with 15 bases in the middle. The germline V gene has CDR1 GTSNPN and CDR2 SVGIG (reference sequence). The CDR3 spells CAWSVSQGRYSNQPQHF. CDR3 nucleotides: TGTGCCTGGAGTGTTTCACAGGGACGTTATAGCAATCAGCCCCAGCATTTT.

The chain couples TRBV10-3 to TRBJ2-7; D is uncertain. V lost 6 bases to trimming and J lost 1 base, with 7 bases between them. The CDR3 is 12 amino acids. Germline loops: CDR1 ENHRY, CDR2 SYGVKD. In nucleotides, the CDR3 is TGTGCCATCAGAAGAGATTCCTACGAGCAGTACTTC. It yields the protein CAIRRDSYEQYF.

This chain links TRBV7-8 with TRBJ1-1, with D perhaps TRBD1 (5 bases). V gave up 4 bases and J gave up 0 bases, with 21 bases separating them. There are 18 residues in the CDR3. Germline V gene data show CDR1 as SGHVS and CDR2 as FQNEAQ. This CDR3 reads CASSSPGGSPLVNTEAFF. DNA for the CDR3: TGTGCCAGCAGCTCCCCTGGGGGGTCGCCCCTGGTGAACACTGAAGCTTTCTTT.

The DNA for the CDR3 is TGTGCCTGGAGTATTAGCAGGGTGGGCAATCAGCCCCAGCATTTT. Translated: CAWSISRVGNQPQHF. V and J are TRBV30 and TRBJ1-5; D may be TRBD1 (5 bases). Trimming stripped 2 bases from V and 2 bases from J, with 13 bases between. The CDR3 has 15 amino acids. CDR1 and CDR2 from the germline V gene are GTSNPN and SVGIG (reference sequence).

The chain links TRBV5-4 to TRBJ2-3, with 10 bases identical to TRBD1. With V trimmed by 3 bases and J by 6 bases, 10 bases remained unmatched. The length of the CDR3 is 16 residues. From germline, CDR1 is SGHNT and CDR2 YYREEE (reference sequence). CDR3 DNA sequence: TGTGCCAGCAGCTCAAAGACAGGGGGCTTGAGGGATACGCAGTATTTT. It is translated as CASSSKTGGLRDTQYF.